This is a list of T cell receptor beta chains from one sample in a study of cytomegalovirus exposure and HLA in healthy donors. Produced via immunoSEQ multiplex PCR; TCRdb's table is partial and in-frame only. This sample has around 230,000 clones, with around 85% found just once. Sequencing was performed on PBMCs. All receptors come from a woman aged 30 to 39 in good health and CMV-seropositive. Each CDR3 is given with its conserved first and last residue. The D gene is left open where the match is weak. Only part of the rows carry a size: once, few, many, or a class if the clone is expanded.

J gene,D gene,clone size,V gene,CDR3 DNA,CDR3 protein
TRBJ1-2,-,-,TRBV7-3,TGTGCCAGCAGTCCATCGGCGGGGACTGGCTACACCTTC,CASSPSAGTGYTF
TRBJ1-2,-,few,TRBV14,TGTGCCAGCAGCCAGACTAGGACCCCCTATGGCTACACCTTC,CASSQTRTPYGYTF
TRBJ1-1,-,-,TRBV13,TGTGCCAGCAGCTTAGGCGGCGAGAGGGCTTTCTTT,CASSLGGERAFF
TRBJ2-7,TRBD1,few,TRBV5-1,TGCGCCAGCAGCGTGGGACAGGGGACCTACGAGCAGTACTTC,CASSVGQGTYEQYF
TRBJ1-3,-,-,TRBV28,TGTGCCAGCAGTTTGGTCCCAGGCCAAGGAAACACCATATATTTT,CASSLVPGQGNTIYF
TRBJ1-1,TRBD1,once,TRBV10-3,TGTGCCATCAGTGTGCGGACAGGGTCAGACACTGAAGCTTTCTTT,CAISVRTGSDTEAFF
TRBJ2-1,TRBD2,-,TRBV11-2,TGTGCCAGCAGACGTAGCGGGACCTCCTACAATGAGCAGTTCTTC,CASRRSGTSYNEQFF
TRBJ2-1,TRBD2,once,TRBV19,TGTGCCAGTAGTATAGTTGGAGGACTAGCGGGGATGGGGAATGAGCAGTTCTTC,CASSIVGGLAGMGNEQFF
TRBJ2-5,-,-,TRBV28,TGTGCCAGCAGTTCACGCAAGGACATTTCTCAAGAGACCCAGTACTTC,CASSSRKDISQETQYF
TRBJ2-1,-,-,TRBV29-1,TGCAGCGTTGACAGGACTACCTACAATGAGCAGTTCTTC,CSVDRTTYNEQFF
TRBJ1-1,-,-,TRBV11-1,TGTGCCAGCAGCTGGGCCTTAAACACTGAAGCTTTCTTT,CASSWALNTEAFF
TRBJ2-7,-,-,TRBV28,TGTGCCAGCAGGGATCCCGCGGGCGCGCTCGCCTACGAGCAGTACTTC,CASRDPAGALAYEQYF
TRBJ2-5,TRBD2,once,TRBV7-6,TGTGCCAGCAGCTTAGGTCTAGCGGGGTCCCAAGAGACCCAGTACTTC,CASSLGLAGSQETQYF
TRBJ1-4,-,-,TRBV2,TGTGCCAGCAGTGGGTCGGGGGGCCCTAATGAAAAACTGTTTTTT,CASSGSGGPNEKLFF
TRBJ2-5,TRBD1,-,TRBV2,TGTGCCAGCAGTGTCGGACAGGTAGTCCAAGAGACCCAGTACTTC,CASSVGQVVQETQYF
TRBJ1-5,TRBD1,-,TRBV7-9,TGTGCCAGCAGTTACTCATCCGGGACAGACAATCAGCCCCAGCATTTT,CASSYSSGTDNQPQHF
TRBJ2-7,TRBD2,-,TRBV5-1,TGCGCCAGCAGCTTGGCTCTAGCGGGGGACGGGAAGGAGCAGTACTTC,CASSLALAGDGKEQYF
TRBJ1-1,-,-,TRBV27,TGTGCCAGCAGTTTAACGGAGGGGAACACTGAAGCTTTCTTT,CASSLTEGNTEAFF
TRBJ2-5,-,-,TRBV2,TGTGCCAGCAGTGAACTTGTCAGGGTAAAGACCCAGTACTTC,CASSELVRVKTQYF
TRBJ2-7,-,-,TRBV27,TGTGCCAGCAGTCCCTCGACAGGTAGCCACGAGCAGTACTTC,CASSPSTGSHEQYF
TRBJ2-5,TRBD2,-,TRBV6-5,TGTGCCACAAAACCAGCGGGAGCTGAAGAGACCCAGTACTTC,CATKPAGAEETQYF
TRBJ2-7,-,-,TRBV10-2,TGCGCCAGCAGTTTCTCCCTGTACGAGCAGTACTTC,CASSFSLYEQYF
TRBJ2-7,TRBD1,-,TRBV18,TGTGCCAGCTCACCCCTGACAGGGGACGAGGAGTACTTC,CASSPLTGDEEYF
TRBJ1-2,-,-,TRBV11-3,TGTGCCAGCAGCCGGACCCGAGGACAGAACTATGGCTACACCTTC,CASSRTRGQNYGYTF
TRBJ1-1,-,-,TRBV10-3,TGTGCCACGAACGACGACAGGAACACTGAAGCTTTCTTT,CATNDDRNTEAFF
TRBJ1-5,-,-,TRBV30,TGTGCCTGGAGGCGAGGGGGGGGTAGCAATCAGCCCCAGCATTTT,CAWRRGGGSNQPQHF
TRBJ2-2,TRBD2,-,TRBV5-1,TGCGCCAGCAGCTTGAATGGCGGGAGGGGTAACACCGGGGAGCTGTTTTTT,CASSLNGGRGNTGELFF
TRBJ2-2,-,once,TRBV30,TGTGCCTGGAGTGCCATGAACACCGGGGAGCTGTTTTTT,CAWSAMNTGELFF
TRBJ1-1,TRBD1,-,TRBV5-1,TGCGCCAGCAGCTTGGCGAGGACAGGTGAAGCTTTCTTT,CASSLARTGEAFF
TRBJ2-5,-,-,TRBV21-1,TGTGCCAGCAGCAATAGACAGGGGGCGTTGGTTGAGACCCAGTACTTC,CASSNRQGALVETQYF
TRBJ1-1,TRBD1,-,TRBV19,TGTGCCAGTAGTATACAGGGGGCGCCGAAGACTGAAGCTTTCTTT,CASSIQGAPKTEAFF
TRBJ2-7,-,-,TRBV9,TGTGCCAGCAGCGCAACAGGACAGGGAGCGGGAGGCGAGCAGTACTTC,CASSATGQGAGGEQYF
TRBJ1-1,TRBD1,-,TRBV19,TGTGCCAGTAGTACGGGGACAGGGGTGACTGAAGCTTTCTTT,CASSTGTGVTEAFF
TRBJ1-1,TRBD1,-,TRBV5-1,TGCGCCAGCAGCACGCCCCGGGACAGTGAAAGGAACACTGAAGCTTTCTTT,CASSTPRDSERNTEAFF
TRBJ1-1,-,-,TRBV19,TGTGCCAGTAACAGGGCCTCCATGAACACTGAAGCTTTCTTT,CASNRASMNTEAFF
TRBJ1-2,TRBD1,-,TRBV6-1,TGTGCCAGCACCCTGACAGGGGGCAATGGCTACACCTTC,CASTLTGGNGYTF
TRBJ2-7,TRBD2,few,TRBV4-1,TGCGCCAGCAGCCTAACTAGCGGGGGCTCCTACGAGCAGTACTTC,CASSLTSGGSYEQYF
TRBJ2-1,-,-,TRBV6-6,TGTGCCAGCAGTTACCGAGTTCAGGGTTACAATGAGCAGTTCTTC,CASSYRVQGYNEQFF
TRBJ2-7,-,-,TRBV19,TGTGCCAGTAGTATAAGGGCAGGGTCCTACGAGCAGTACTTC,CASSIRAGSYEQYF
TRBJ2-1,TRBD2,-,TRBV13,TGTGCCAGCAGCCCGGCGGGTAGCGGGCTGTACAATGAGCAGTTCTTC,CASSPAGSGLYNEQFF
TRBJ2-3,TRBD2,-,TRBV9,TGTGCCAGCAGCTTCGGGACTAGCGGGGGGGCGGCAGATACGCAGTATTTT,CASSFGTSGGAADTQYF
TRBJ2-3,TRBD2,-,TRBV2,TGTGCCAGCAAGTACGGGAGGGCCGAAGATACGCAGTATTTT,CASKYGRAEDTQYF
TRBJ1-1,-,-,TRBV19,TGTGCCAGTAGTATAGACCTACGGTGGAACACTGAAGCTTTCTTT,CASSIDLRWNTEAFF
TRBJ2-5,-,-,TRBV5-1,TGCGCCACCAACTTAGGACAGAGGGGAGAGACCCAGTACTTC,CATNLGQRGETQYF
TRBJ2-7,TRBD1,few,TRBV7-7,TGTGCTAGCAGCTTATTCGGTCGTCCCGGGACAGGGGGTCCCTACGAGCAGTACTTC,CASSLFGRPGTGGPYEQYF
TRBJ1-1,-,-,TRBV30,TGTGCCTGGGCCAAGGCGGGGAACACTGAAGCTTTCTTT,CAWAKAGNTEAFF